Listed here are 20 T cell receptor beta chains from one sample, sequenced in a study of T cells in Graves' hyperthyroidism and ophthalmopathy. Authors of the study amplified TCR beta CDR3 regions from RNA transcripts. First-round RT-PCR with HTBI primers amplified the TCR CDR3 region. MiXCR, run by TCRdb on the multiplex PCR reads, gives a single entry per CDR3 protein. Of hundreds of thousands of distinct CDR3 sequences listed, 16% are singletons. The specimen was blood. The receptors originated from a woman under 30 with Graves' hyperthyroidism.

The rearrangement links TRBV20-1 to TRBJ2-3; 11 bases are shared with TRBD2. This CDR3 contains 17 residues. Trimming took 4 bases from V and 4 from J; bases not matched to a gene: 13. Per the germline V gene, CDR1 is DFQATT and CDR2 is SNEGSKA (reference sequence). Here the CDR3 DNA reads TGCAGTGCTAACCTAATAGCGGGGGGGCGGGTGGCAGATACGCAGTATTTT. The encoded protein is CSANLIAGGRVADTQYF.

This clonotype came up many times. The chain has TRBV18 and TRBJ1-1, with D unresolved. Per the germline V gene, CDR1 is KGHSH and CDR2 is LQKENI. There are 11 residues in the CDR3. The V and J ends lost 3 bases and 6 bases respectively, with 5 bases between them. CDR3 coding DNA: TGTGCCAGCTCACCTAACTCTGAAGCTTTCTTT. It codes for CASSPNSEAFF.

There are many counts of this clonotype. This sequence joins TRBV27 and TRBJ2-4; 7 nucleotides align to TRBD1. Germline V gene data show CDR1 as MNHEY and CDR2 as SMNVEV (reference sequence). CDR3 length equals 16 residues. Germline trimming cut 4 bases from V and 6 bases from J; bases unmatched to any gene: 12. The CDR3 bases are TGTGCCAGCAGTTCACAATGGACAGGTTACACAAACATTCAGTACTTC. It yields the protein CASSSQWTGYTNIQYF.

Turning to this clonotype: A much larger clone differs from this one at a single base, so this may be a read error. The chain employs TRBV7-2 and TRBJ2-1; D possibly corresponds to TRBD1 (6 bases). The J call may be incorrect, as the DNA end agrees better with TRBJ2-7. CDR1 and CDR2 (germline): SGHTA, FQGNSA. The CDR3 sequence is 15 residues long. The CDR3 DNA sequence: TGTGCCAGCAGCTTCCGGGACATCACCTACAATGAGCAGTACTTC. Translating it yields CASSFRDITYNEQYF.

This clonotype was recorded only once. A much larger clonotype is one base distant, so this may be a read error. The gene calls are TRBV2 and TRBJ2-3; D is undetermined. Looked up from germline, CDR1 is SNHLY and CDR2 is FYNNEI. This CDR3 is 11 amino acids long. CDR3 nucleotides: TGTGCGCGCAGCACGACAGATACGCAGTATTTT. This gives the protein CARSTTDTQYF.

This clonotype was counted a few times. The V call is TRBV27, the J call TRBJ1-6; no clear D. The CDR3 length is 14 residues. CDR1 MNHEY and CDR2 SMNVEV come from the germline V gene (reference sequence). Trimming shortened V by 5 bases and J by 6 bases, and 11 bases separated the two germline ends. Here the CDR3 reads CASSRNGLNSPLHF. CDR3 nucleotide sequence: TGTGCCAGCAGTCGGAACGGACTTAATTCACCCCTCCACTTT.

This clonotype was recorded many times. The chain carries TRBV5-1 and TRBJ1-2; D is perhaps TRBD1 (5 bases). The CDR3 sequence is 16 residues long. Germline CDR1 is SGHRS and CDR2 is YFSETQ. Between the trimmed V and J ends, which lost 4 bases and 2 bases, there was a span of 18 bases. CDR3 loop: CASSPGTALLNYGYTF. In DNA, the CDR3 is TGCGCCAGCAGCCCAGGGACGGCCCTTCTCAACTATGGCTACACCTTC. The whole variable domain, remainder taken from reference TRBV5-1 and TRBJ1-2, is KAGVTQTPRYLIKTRGQQVTLSCSPISGHRSVSWYQQTPGQGLQFLFEYFSETQRNKGNFPGRFSGRQFSNSRSEMNVSTLELGDSALYLCASSPGTALLNYGYTFGSGTRLTVV.

The chain employs TRBV7-8 and TRBJ1-1; unclear D gene. The CDR3 runs to 13 residues. V was shortened by 5 bases and J by 3 bases, with 10 bases between the two germline ends. The V gene's germline CDR1 is SGHVS and CDR2 FQNEAQ. The CDR3 region has the DNA TGTGCCAGCAGCAAAATCCGTGACACTGAAGCTTTCTTT. Protein: CASSKIRDTEAFF.

The rearrangement links TRBV7-9 to TRBJ2-1, with D maybe TRBD2 (5 bases). Trimming took 7 bases from V and 7 from J, leaving 17 bases between them. Germline CDR1 is SEHNR and CDR2 is FQNEAQ (reference sequence). The CDR3 extends over 14 amino acids. Here the CDR3 DNA reads TGTGCCAGCACCCCAAGCGGAGTCAGGAATGAGCAGTTCTTC. Translation gives CASTPSGVRNEQFF.

The chain recombines TRBV6-4 with TRBJ2-3, with 8 positions matching TRBD1. This CDR3 comprises 14 residues. V lost 6 bases to trimming and J lost 0 bases; unmatched junction nucleotides: 2. CDR1 is MRHNA, CDR2 SNTAGT, per germline. DNA for the CDR3: TGTGCCAGCAGCACAGGGGGAAGCACAGATACGCAGTATTTT. This codes for CASSTGGSTDTQYF.

This clonotype was seen only a few times. V gene TRBV4-2 combines with J gene TRBJ1-1; the D is unclear. The CDR3 sequence is 15 residues long. The V and J ends lost 8 bases and 7 bases respectively, with 23 bases between them. Germline V gene sequence: CDR1 LGHNA, CDR2 YNFKEQ. The CDR3 loop is CASGKMPRAQGEAFF. In nucleotides, the CDR3 is TGTGCCAGCGGAAAGATGCCAAGGGCCCAAGGTGAAGCTTTCTTT.

This sequence joins TRBV7-9 and TRBJ1-4; D uncertain. Per germline, CDR1 SEHNR and CDR2 FQNEAQ (reference sequence). This CDR3 contains 14 residues. Trimming stripped 7 bases from V and 7 bases from J, with 16 bases between. The CDR3 spells CASTERGYSEKLFF. The DNA of the CDR3 is TGTGCCAGCACCGAGCGCGGCTATAGTGAAAAACTGTTTTTT.

CDR3 region: CASSIDRVLEDAEAFF. For the CDR3, the DNA is TGTGCCAGTAGTATAGATCGGGTGCTAGAAGACGCTGAAGCTTTCTTT. The chain joins TRBV19 to TRBJ1-1; D unclear. CDR1 LNHDA and CDR2 SQIVND come from the germline V gene (reference sequence). V lost 0 bases, J lost 6 bases, and 17 bases lay in between. This CDR3 is 16 amino acids long.

V gene TRBV19 combines with J gene TRBJ2-1; D unclear. Per the germline V gene, CDR1 is LNHDA and CDR2 is SQIVND (reference sequence). This CDR3 contains 13 residues. V lost 1 base to trimming and J lost 2 bases, with 3 bases between them. CDR3 sequence (DNA): TGTGCCAGTAGTATAGGGACCTACAATGAGCAGTTCTTC. Translating gives CASSIGTYNEQFF.

For this clonotype: This sequence may be a read error, since a much larger clone differs from it by one base. V is TRBV2 and J is TRBJ2-7; 7 bases match TRBD1. Germline CDR1 SNHLY, CDR2 FYNNEI. Trimming cost V 4 bases and J 7 bases; bases outside gene matches: 7. The CDR3 has 13 residues. The CDR3 here is CASSVGQHNEQYF. In nucleotides, the CDR3 is TGTGCCAGCAGTGTGGGACAGCACAATGAGCAGTACTTC.

This clonotype was recorded a few times. V usage is TRBV29-1 and J usage is TRBJ2-2; 9 bases are a match to TRBD1. After removal of 8 bases from V and 6 bases from J, the junction contained 10 bases not matched to a gene. This CDR3 comprises 14 residues. Germline V gene sequence: CDR1 SQVTM, CDR2 ANQGSEA. CDR3 DNA: TGCAGCACCGCTTCGGACAGGGGCCCCGGGGAGCTGTTTTTT. Its translation is CSTASDRGPGELFF.

The sample holds a few counts of this clonotype. The chain employs TRBV20-1 and TRBJ1-2; tentatively, D is TRBD1 (5 bases). Between the trimmed V and J ends, which lost 3 bases and 3 bases, there was a span of 20 bases. From germline, CDR1 is DFQATT and CDR2 SNEGSKA (reference sequence). The CDR3 is 16 residues long. The CDR3 loop is CSASGMGQGLYYGYTF. The CDR3 DNA reads as TGCAGTGCTAGCGGGATGGGGCAGGGCCTCTACTATGGCTACACCTTC.

This clonotype was found a few times. The chain has TRBV5-1 and TRBJ2-6, with 9 bases that match TRBD1. The germline V gene encodes CDR1 SGHRS and CDR2 YFSETQ. The CDR3 is 17 amino acids. V dropped 4 bases and J dropped 0; count of bases not matched to a gene: 5. As DNA, the CDR3 is TGCGCCAGCAGCACGGGACAGGGTTCCTCTGGGGCCAACGTCCTGACTTTC. Amino acid sequence: CASSTGQGSSGANVLTF.

This clonotype appeared many times. The chain employs TRBV2 and TRBJ2-5; 9 bases line up with TRBD1. Germline CDR1 reads SNHLY; CDR2 reads FYNNEI. V was pared by 5 bases and J by 3 bases, with 1 base of the junction left unmatched. The CDR3 has 13 residues. The CDR3 spells CASSWTGEETQYF. CDR3 bases: TGTGCCAGCAGTTGGACAGGGGAAGAGACCCAGTACTTC.

As for this clonotype: A much larger clone is a single base away; this may be a read error. The chain carries TRBV3-1 and TRBJ2-5; D gene uncertain. Germline CDR1 is LGHDT and CDR2 is YNNKEL (reference sequence). This CDR3 has 14 amino acids. Trimming left V 4 bases short and J 5 bases short, with 14 bases between. CDR3 coding DNA: TGTGCCAGCAGCCGAGATTTGGTCGCGGAGACCCAGTACTTC. Protein sequence: CASSRDLVAETQYF.